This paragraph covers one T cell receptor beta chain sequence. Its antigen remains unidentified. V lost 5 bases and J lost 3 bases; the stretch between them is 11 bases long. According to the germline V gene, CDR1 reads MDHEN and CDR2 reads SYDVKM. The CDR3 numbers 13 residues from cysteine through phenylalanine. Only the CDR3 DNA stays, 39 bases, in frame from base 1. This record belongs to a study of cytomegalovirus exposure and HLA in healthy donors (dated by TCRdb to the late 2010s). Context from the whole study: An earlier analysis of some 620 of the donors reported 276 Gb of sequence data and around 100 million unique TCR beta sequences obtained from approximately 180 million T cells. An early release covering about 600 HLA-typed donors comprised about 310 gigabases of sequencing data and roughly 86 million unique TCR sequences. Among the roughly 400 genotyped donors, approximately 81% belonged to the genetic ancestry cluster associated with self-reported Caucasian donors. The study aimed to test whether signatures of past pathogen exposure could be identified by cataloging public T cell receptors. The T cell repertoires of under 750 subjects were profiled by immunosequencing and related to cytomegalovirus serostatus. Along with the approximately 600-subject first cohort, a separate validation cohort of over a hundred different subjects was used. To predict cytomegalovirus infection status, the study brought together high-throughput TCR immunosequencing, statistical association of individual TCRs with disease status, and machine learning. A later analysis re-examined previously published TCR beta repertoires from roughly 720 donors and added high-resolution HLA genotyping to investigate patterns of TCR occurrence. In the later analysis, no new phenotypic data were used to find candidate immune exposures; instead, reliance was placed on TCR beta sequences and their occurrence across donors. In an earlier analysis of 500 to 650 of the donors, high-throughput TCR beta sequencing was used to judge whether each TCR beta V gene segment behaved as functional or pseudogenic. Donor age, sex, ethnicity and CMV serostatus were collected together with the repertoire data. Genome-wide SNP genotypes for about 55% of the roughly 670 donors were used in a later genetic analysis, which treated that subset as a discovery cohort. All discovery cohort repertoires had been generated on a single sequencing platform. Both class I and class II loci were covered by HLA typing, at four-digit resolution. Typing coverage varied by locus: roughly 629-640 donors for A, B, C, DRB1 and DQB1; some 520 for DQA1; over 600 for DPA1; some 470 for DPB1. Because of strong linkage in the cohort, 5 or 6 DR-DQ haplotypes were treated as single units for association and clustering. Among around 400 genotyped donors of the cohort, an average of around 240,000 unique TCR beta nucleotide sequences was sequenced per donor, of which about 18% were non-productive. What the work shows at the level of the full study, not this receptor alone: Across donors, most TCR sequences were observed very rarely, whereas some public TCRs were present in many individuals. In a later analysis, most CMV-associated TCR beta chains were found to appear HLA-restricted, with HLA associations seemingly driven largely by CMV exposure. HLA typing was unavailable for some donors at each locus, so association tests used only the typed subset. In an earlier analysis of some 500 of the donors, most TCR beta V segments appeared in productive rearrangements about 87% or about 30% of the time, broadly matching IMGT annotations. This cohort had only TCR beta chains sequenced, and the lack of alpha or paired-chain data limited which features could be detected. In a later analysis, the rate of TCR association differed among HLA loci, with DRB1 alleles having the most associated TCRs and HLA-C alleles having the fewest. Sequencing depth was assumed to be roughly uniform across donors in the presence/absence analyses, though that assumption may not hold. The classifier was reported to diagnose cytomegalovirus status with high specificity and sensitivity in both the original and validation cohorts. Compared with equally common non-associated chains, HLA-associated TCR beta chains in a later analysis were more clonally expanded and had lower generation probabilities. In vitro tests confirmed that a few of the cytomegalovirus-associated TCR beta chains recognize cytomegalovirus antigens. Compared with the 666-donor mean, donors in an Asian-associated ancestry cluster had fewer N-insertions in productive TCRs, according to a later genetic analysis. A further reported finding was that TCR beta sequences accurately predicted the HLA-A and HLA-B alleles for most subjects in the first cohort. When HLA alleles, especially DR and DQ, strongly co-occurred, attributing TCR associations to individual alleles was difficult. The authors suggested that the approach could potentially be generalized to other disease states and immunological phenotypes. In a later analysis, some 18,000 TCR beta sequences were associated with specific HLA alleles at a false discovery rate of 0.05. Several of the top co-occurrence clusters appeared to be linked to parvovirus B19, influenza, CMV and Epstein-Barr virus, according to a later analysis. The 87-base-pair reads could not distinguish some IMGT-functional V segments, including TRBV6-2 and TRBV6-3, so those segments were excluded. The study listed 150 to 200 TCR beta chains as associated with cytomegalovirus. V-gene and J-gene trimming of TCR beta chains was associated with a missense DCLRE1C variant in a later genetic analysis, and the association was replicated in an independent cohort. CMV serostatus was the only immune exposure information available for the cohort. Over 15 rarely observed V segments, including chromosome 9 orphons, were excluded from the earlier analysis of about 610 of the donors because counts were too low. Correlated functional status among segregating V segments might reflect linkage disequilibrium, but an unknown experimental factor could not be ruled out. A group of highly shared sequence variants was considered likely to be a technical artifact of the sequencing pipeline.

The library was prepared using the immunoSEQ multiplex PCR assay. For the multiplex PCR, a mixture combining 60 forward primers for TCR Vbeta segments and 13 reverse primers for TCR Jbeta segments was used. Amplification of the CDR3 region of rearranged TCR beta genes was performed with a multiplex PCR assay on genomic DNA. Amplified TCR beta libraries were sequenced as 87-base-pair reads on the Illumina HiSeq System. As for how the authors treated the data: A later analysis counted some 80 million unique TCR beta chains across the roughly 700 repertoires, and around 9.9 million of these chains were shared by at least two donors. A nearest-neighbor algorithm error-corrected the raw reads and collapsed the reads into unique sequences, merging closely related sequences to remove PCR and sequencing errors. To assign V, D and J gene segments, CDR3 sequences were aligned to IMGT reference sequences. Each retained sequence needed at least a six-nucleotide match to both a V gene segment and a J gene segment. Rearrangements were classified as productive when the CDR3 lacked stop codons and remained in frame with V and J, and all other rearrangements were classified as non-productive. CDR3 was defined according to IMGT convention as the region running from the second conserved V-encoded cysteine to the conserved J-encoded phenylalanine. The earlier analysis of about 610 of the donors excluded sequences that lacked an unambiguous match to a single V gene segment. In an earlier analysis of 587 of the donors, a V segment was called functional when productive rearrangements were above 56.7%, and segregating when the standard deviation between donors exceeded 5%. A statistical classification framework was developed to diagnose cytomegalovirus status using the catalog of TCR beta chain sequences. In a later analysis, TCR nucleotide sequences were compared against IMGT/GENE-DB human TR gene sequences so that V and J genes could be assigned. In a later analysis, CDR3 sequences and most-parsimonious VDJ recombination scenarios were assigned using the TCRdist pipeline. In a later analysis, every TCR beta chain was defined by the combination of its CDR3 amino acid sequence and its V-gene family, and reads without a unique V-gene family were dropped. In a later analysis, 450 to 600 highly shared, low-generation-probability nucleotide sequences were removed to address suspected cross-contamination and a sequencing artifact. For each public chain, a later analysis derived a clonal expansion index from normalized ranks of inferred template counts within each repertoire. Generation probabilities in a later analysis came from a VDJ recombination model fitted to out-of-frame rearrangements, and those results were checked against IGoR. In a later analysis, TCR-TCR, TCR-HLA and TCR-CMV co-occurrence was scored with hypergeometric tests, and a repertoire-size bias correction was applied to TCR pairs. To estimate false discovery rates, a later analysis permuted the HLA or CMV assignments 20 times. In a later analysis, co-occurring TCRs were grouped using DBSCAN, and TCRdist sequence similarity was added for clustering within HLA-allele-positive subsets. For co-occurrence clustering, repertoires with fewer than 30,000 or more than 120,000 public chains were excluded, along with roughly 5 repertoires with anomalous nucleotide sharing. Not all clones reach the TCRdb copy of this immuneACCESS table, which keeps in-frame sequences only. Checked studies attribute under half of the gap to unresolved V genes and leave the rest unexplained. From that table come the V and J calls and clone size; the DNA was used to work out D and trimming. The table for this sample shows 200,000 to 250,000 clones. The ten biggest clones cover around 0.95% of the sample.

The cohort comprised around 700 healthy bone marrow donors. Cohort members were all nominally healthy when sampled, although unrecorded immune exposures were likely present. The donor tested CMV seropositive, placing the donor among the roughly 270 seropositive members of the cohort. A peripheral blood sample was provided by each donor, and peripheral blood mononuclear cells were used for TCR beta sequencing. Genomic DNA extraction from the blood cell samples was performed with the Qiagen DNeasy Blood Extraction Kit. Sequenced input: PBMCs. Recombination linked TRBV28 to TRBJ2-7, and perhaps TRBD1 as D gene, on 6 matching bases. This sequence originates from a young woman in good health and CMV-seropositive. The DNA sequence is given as TGTGCCAGCAGTGAAACCAGGGGCTACGAGCAGTACTTC. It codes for CASSETRGYEQYF.